This TCR beta chain was captured in a study of T cell repertoires in cytomegalovirus infection. Study-wide points: Using cumulative public TCR beta family frequency, the authors identified those who carried CMV together with the relevant HLA. The ex vivo response showed dominance by HLA-C-restricted CMV-specific TCR beta clonotypes.

This clonotype was counted ten times or more. Antigen: not known. CDR3 size: 14 residues. V shed 4 bases and J 7 bases; nucleotides not matched to a gene: 5. From germline, CDR1 is MGHRA and CDR2 YSYEKL. TCRdb analysed the reads with MiXCR anew, one entry per CDR3 protein. In the table there are approximately 500,000 distinct CDR3 sequences, approximately 16% of which are singletons. Sequencing was carried out using CD8+ T cells from PBMCs. V usage is TRBV4-1 and J usage is TRBJ1-1, with 11 bases matching TRBD1. This receptor was identified in a human donor in good health (CMV status not recorded). Some clones in this sample may be carry-over from other donors' samples. Here the CDR3 reads CASSLGQGAIEAFF. The CDR3 coding sequence is TGCGCCAGCAGCCTTGGACAGGGGGCAATTGAAGCTTTCTTT.